This T cell receptor (beta chain) was observed in a study of T cell repertoires in cytomegalovirus infection. Study at large: Indications of both CMV infection and matching HLA type were provided by public TCR beta signatures.

In this sample, this clonotype turned up a few times. The antigen is undetermined. Study outcomes and limitations: Across the ex vivo response, the dominant clonotypes were HLA-C-restricted CMV-specific TCR beta clonotypes.

Each CDR3 protein is one row after TCRdb ran MiXCR on the reads. The data hold about 480,000 distinct CDR3 sequences, with roughly a third observed a single time. The V end lost 5 bases, the J end lost 4 bases, and 11 bases lay between the germline ends. The CDR3 contains 14 residues. CDR1 and CDR2 (germline): SGHTA, FQGNSA. Source: cultured PBMCs, taken from culture after CMV antigen stimulation. The TCR was taken from a human donor in good health (CMV status not recorded). Some clones in this sample may be carry-over from other donors' samples. The rearrangement links TRBV7-2 to TRBJ2-2, with a tentative D call TRBD2 (6 bases). The CDR3 region is CASSQDYATGELFF. CDR3 coding DNA: TGTGCCAGCAGCCAGGACTACGCCACCGGGGAGCTGTTTTTT.